The table lists the clone carrying this T cell receptor beta chain with a few counts. These data come from a study of T-cell reconstitution after alpha-beta-depleted transplantation in children. TCRbeta library construction was performed incorporating unique molecular identifiers. One entry per CDR3 protein, called by TCRdb with MiXCR from the PCR reads. Among 500,000 or so distinct CDR3 sequences listed, around a third were seen once. The CDR3 length is 13 residues. In germline, CDR1 is DFQATT, CDR2 SNEGSKA (reference sequence). The chain is built from TRBV20-1 and TRBJ2-3; TRBD2 matches 9 bases. This receptor was identified in a human donor who donated a stem cell graft to a child with aplastic anemia. Sequences were derived from PBMCs from the stem cell graft donor, sampled from the stem cell graft. This chain's CDR3 is CRSLAGSTDTQYF. The CDR3 nucleotides read TGCAGATCACTAGCGGGTAGCACAGATACGCAGTATTTT.